Sequencing of this TCR beta chain was carried out in a study of OX40 agonist ivuxolimab in advanced cancers. Study-wide findings and caveats: CD8+ T cells showed, on average, more clonal expansion than CD4+ cells.

CDR3 size: 14 residues. CDR1 SGHDT and CDR2 YYEEEE come from the germline V gene. With 0 bases removed from V and 2 bases from J, the gap between germline ends came to 5 bases. This table comes from immunoSEQ multiplex PCR, and its TCRdb copy is limited to in-frame clones, with some not included. This table has tens of thousands of clones, roughly nine tenths appearing once. Notes on this clone: Its antigen is still unknown.

The chain links TRBV5-6 to TRBJ2-2; D is unclear. The origin of this receptor is an adult with an advanced solid tumor such as melanoma, head and neck, liver or kidney cancer. The sequences come from CD4+ or CD8+ T cells sorted from blood, collected in a trial of the OX40 agonist ivuxolimab. CDR3 sequence (DNA): TGTGCCAGCAGCTTGGGACACAACACCGGGGAGCTGTTTTTT. It translates to CASSLGHNTGELFF. Drawing the rest from reference TRBV5-6 and TRBJ2-2, the complete variable domain is DAGVTQSPTHLIKTRGQQVTLRCSPKSGHDTVSWYQQALGQGPQFIFQYYEEEERQRGNFPDRFSGHQFPNYSSELNVNALLLGDSALYLCASSLGHNTGELFFGEGSRLTVL.